This T cell receptor (beta chain) was observed in a study of blood T cells in healthy people across ages. Each of the donors had roughly 10 milliliters of peripheral blood drawn into EDTA-treated Vacutainer tubes. Total RNA was extracted at no less than 5 micrograms per sample. A J-beta primer mix and a sample-barcoded 5' primer were used in a second PCR of roughly 6 to 11 cycles. TCRdb fed the 5' RACE reads into MiXCR, producing one record per CDR3 protein. The repertoire holds over 450,000 distinct CDR3 sequences, with under 30% as singletons. Findings and caveats of the study: Getting older went along with TCR beta diversity per million T cells dropping roughly linearly.

This CDR3 has 14 amino acids. After removal of 6 bases from V and 0 bases from J, the junction contained 2 bases not matched to a gene. Per germline, CDR1 MNHEY and CDR2 SVGEGT. About this clonotype itself: Its antigen is undetermined.

The same data also went into a second study, on T cells of mothers and their children.

This clonotype was obtained from a boy younger than 18 in good health. The sequenced material came from blood. The J gene is TRBJ2-7, the V gene TRBV6-2 or TRBV6-3; 10 bases are a match to TRBD2. The DNA for the CDR3 is TGTGCCAGCAGGGCTAGCGGGAGCTCCTACGAGCAGTACTTC. Translated: CASRASGSSYEQYF.